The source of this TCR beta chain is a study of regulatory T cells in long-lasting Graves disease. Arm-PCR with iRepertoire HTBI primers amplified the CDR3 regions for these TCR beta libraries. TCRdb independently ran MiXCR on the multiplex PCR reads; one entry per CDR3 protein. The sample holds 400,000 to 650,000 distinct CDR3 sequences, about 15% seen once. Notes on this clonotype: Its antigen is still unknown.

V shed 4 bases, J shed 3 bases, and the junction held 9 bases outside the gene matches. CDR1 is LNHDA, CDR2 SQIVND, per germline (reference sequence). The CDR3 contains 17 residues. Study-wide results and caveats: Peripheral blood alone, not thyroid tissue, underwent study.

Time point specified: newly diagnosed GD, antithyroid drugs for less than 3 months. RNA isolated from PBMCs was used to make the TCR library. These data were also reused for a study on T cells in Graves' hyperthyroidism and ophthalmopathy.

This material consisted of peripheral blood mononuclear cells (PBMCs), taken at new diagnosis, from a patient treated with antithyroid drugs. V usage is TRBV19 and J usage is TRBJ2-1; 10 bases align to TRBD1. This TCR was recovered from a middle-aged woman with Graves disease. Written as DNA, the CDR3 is TGTGCCAGTAGTACGGGACAGGGGAGGGGGTTCTACAATGAGCAGTTCTTC. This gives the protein CASSTGQGRGFYNEQFF. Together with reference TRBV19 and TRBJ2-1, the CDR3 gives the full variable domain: DGGITQSPKYLFRKEGQNVTLSCEQNLNHDAMYWYRQDPGQGLRLIYYSQIVNDFQKGDIAEGYSVSREKKESFPLTVTSAQKNPTAFYLCASSTGQGRGFYNEQFFGPGTRLTVL.